This T cell receptor (beta chain) derives from a study of cytomegalovirus exposure and HLA in healthy donors. The V and J ends lost 7 bases and 6 bases respectively, with 16 bases between them. Germline V gene data show CDR1 as SGHTA and CDR2 as FQGNSA. The length of the CDR3 is 14 residues. As for this clone: Its antigen is undetermined.

Study findings and constraints: About 87% or about 30% of the time was how often most TCR beta V segments were productive, according to an earlier analysis. Rarity characterized most TCR sequences, yet some public TCRs appeared in many donors. Later, an analysis found that common viral pathogens appeared to be linked with several of the most significant clusters.

Primers: 60 Vbeta forward and 13 Jbeta reverse. Assay used: immunoSEQ multiplex PCR; TCRdb lists only in-frame clones, some missing. Seen here are about 130,000 clones, approximately 87% observed once, and the top ten hold 1.5% to 1.7%. This sequence was found in a man in his forties in good health and CMV-seronegative. This chain links TRBV7-2 with TRBJ2-1; D ambiguous. The sequencing input was PBMCs. The CDR3 sequence is CASTVRLLSNEQFF. In nucleotides, the CDR3 is TGTGCCAGCACCGTGAGACTGCTATCCAATGAGCAGTTCTTC.